This is a list of T cell receptor beta chains from one sample in a study of control samples from healthy donors and cancer patients. Clones were read by immunoSEQ multiplex PCR, and TCRdb kept only the in-frame ones, dropping some. The data show around 42,000 clones, around 94% seen once. Sequencing was done on a sample of blood. The receptors come from a man aged 55 to 70 in good health. The CDR3 runs from the conserved cysteine through the conserved F or W. A D gene is named only where the DNA matches it firmly. Expanded clones get a size class; other rows say once, few or many, or leave the size out.

size	V	D	J	DNA	CDR3
.	TRBV10-3	TRBD2	TRBJ2-5	TGTGCCATCAGTGCCCTTAGCGGGGGGGTAGAGACCCAGTACTTC	CAISALSGGVETQYF
.	TRBV11-2	.	TRBJ2-7	TGTGCCAGCAGCTTATCGGGTCTAGAGCAGTACTTC	CASSLSGLEQYF
.	TRBV6-6	.	TRBJ1-1	TGTGCCAGCTTAGCGTCGGGCAGGGCGAACACTGAAGCTTTCTTT	CASLASGRANTEAFF
.	TRBV19	.	TRBJ1-3	TGTGCCAGTAGTATAGATACGGCCCGAGGAAACACCATATATTTT	CASSIDTARGNTIYF
.	TRBV5-1	.	TRBJ1-6	TGCGCCAGCAGCTTGGAGGCAGATTATAATTCACCCCTCCACTTT	CASSLEADYNSPLHF
.	TRBV5-1	.	TRBJ2-5	TGCGCCAGCAGCTTCGGGGCAAGTCAAGAGACCCAGTACTTC	CASSFGASQETQYF
.	TRBV27	.	TRBJ2-7	TGTGCCAGCAGTGAAGGGGGGGCCTCGTGGTTCTACGAGCAGTACTTC	CASSEGGASWFYEQYF
once	TRBV9	TRBD1	TRBJ1-1	TGTGCCAGCAGCGTAGGACAGGGGGCGATGAACACTGAAGCTTTCTTT	CASSVGQGAMNTEAFF
.	TRBV20-1	.	TRBJ1-2	TGCAGTGCTAGGTGGGGGGAAGGCTACACCTTC	CSARWGEGYTF
.	TRBV25-1	.	TRBJ1-1	TGTGCCAGCAGTGTGCGCGCCCCATTAGGGACTGAAGCTTTCTTT	CASSVRAPLGTEAFF
.	TRBV7-9	.	TRBJ1-6	TGTGCCAGCAGCTTAGCGCTACCGGGTAGCTCACCCCTCCACTTT	CASSLALPGSSPLHF
.	TRBV3-1/TRBV3-2	.	TRBJ2-5	TGTGCCAGCAGCCAACGAAGGGAGAGGGATGAGACCCAGTACTTC	CASSQRRERDETQYF
.	TRBV9	TRBD1	TRBJ1-1	TGTGCCAGCAGCGGACGACAGGGGGCTGAAGCTTTCTTT	CASSGRQGAEAFF